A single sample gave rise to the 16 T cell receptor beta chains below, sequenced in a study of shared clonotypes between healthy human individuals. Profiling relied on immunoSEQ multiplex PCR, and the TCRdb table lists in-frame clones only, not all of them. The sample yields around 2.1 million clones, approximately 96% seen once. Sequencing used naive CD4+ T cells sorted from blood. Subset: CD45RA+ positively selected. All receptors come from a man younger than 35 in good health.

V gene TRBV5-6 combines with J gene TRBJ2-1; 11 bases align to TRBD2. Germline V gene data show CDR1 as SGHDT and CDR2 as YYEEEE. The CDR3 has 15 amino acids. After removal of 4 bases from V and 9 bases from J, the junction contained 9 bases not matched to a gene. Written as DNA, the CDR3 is TGTGCCAGCAGCCCCGGGACTAGCGGACCTCGTGAGCAGTTCTTC. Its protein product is CASSPGTSGPREQFF.

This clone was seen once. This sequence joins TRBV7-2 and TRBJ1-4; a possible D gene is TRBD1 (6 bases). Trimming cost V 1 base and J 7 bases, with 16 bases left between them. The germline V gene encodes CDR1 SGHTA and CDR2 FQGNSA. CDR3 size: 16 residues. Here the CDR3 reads CASSLGRQVGREKLFF. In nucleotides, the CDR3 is TGTGCCAGCAGCTTAGGAAGACAGGTGGGGCGTGAAAAACTGTTTTTT.

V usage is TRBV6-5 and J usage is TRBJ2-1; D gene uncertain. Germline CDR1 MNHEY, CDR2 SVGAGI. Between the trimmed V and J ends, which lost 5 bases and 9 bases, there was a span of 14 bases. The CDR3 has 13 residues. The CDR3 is CASSPGGSGEQFF. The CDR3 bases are TGTGCCAGCAGTCCCGGTGGATCGGGTGAGCAGTTCTTC.

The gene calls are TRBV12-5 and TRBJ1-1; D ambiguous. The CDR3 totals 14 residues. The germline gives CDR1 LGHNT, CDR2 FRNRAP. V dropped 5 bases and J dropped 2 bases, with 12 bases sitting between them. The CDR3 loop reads CASGRRTGNTEAFF. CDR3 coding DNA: TGTGCTAGTGGTAGGCGGACGGGAAACACTGAAGCTTTCTTT.

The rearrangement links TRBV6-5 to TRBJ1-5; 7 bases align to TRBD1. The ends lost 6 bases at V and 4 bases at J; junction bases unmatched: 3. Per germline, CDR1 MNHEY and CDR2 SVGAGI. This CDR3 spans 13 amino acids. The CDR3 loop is CASSLRGNQPQHF. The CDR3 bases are TGTGCCAGCAGCCTCAGGGGGAATCAGCCCCAGCATTTT.

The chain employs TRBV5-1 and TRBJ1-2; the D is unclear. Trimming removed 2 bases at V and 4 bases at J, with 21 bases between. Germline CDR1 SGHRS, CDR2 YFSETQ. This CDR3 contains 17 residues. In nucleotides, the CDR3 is TGCGCCAGCAGCTTAAGATCCGGGCCGATCAATATCTATGGCTACACCTTC. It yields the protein CASSLRSGPINIYGYTF.

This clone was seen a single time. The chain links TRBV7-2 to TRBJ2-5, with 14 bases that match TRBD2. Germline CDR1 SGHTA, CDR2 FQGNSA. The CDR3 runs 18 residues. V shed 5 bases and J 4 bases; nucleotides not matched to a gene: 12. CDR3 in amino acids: CASSPQMGLAGDGETQYF. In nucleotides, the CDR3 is TGTGCCAGCAGCCCACAAATGGGACTAGCGGGAGATGGAGAGACCCAGTACTTC.

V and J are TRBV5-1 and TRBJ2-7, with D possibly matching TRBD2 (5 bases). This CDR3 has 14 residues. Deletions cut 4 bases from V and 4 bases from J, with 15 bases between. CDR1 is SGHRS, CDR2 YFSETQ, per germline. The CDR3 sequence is CASSREDGIYEQYF. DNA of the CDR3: TGCGCCAGCAGCCGCGAAGACGGGATTTACGAGCAGTACTTC.

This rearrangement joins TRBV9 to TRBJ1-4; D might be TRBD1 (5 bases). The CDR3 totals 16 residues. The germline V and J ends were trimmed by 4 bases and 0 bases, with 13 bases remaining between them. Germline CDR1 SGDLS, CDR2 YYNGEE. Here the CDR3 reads CASSISQGATNEKLFF. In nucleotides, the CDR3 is TGTGCCAGCAGCATATCCCAGGGCGCAACTAATGAAAAACTGTTTTTT.

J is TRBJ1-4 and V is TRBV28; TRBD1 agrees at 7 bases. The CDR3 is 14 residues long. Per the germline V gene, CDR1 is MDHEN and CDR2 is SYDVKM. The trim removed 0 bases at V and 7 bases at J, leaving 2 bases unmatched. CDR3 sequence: CASSLWTGSEKLFF. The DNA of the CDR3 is TGTGCCAGCAGTTTATGGACAGGGTCTGAAAAACTGTTTTTT.

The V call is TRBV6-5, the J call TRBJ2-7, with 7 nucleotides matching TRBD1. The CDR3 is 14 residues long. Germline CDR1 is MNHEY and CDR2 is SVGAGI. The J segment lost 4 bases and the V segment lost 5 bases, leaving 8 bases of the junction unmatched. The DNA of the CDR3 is TGTGCCAGCAGTCCCCGACAGGGTCGGTACGAGCAGTACTTC. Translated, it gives CASSPRQGRYEQYF.

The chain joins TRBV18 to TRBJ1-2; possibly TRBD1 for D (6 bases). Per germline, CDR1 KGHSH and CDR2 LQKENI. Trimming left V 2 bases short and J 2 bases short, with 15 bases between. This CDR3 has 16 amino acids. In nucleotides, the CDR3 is TGTGCCAGCTCACCATTTTTGGGGGCAGGGAACTATGGCTACACCTTC. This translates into CASSPFLGAGNYGYTF.

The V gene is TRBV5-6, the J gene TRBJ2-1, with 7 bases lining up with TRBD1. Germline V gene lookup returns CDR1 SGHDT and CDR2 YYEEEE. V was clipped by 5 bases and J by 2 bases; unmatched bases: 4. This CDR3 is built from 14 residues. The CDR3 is CASRAGQAYNEQFF. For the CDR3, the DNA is TGTGCCAGCAGGGCCGGACAGGCCTACAATGAGCAGTTCTTC.

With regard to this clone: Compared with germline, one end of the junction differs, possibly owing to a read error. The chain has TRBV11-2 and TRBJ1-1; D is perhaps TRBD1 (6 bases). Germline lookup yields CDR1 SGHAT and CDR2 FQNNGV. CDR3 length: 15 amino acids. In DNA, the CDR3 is TGTGCCAGCAGCTTAGTAGGGGGATTGGGTACTGGAGCTTTCTTT. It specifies CASSLVGGLGTGAFF. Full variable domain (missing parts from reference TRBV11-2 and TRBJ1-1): EAGVAQSPRYKIIEKRQSVAFWCNPISGHATLYWYQQILGQGPKLLIQFQNNGVVDDSQLPKDRFSAERLKGVDSTLKIQPAKLEDSAVYLCASSLVGGLGTGAFFGQGTRLTVV.

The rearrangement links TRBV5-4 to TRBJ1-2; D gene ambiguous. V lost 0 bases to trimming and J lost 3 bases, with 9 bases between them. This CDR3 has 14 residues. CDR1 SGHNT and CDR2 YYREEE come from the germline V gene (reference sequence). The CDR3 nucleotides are TGTGCCAGCAGCTTGGAGGCGGCCCACTATGGCTACACCTTC. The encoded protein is CASSLEAAHYGYTF.

The CDR3 DNA reads TGTGCCAGCAGCTTGGGCAGGGTCTCCTACAATGAGCAGTTCTTC. This codes for CASSLGRVSYNEQFF. The chain joins TRBV5-6 to TRBJ2-1; a weak D match, TRBD1 (5 bases). The length of the CDR3 is 15 residues. Germline values: CDR1 SGHDT, CDR2 YYEEEE. Trimming removed 0 bases from V and 0 bases from J, with 7 bases in between.